This T cell receptor (beta chain) appears in the sequencing data of a study of blood T cell repertoires in COVID-19. As for the study in general: Collection of acute and convalescent COVID-19 samples took place in the United States, Italy and Spain. PBMCs, B-cell-depleted T cells, or T cells provided the cDNA or gDNA that made up the material.

Authors' data handling: Amplification of reference gene primers was used by the study to estimate nucleated cell counts. Data came from immunoSEQ multiplex PCR; TCRdb stores just in-frame clones and leaves some out. That table gives V, J and clone size, and the DNA gave D and trimming. Of about 140,000 clones in the sample, approximately 88% are singletons; the top ten hold roughly 1.5%. The CDR3 totals 11 residues. V lost 5 bases and J 4 bases, leaving 3 bases between the germline ends. Germline V CDR1 and CDR2: SGHDN, FVKESK. The sequencing sample was made of peripheral blood. This sequence joins TRBV14 and TRBJ2-1; D ambiguous. The receptor comes from a woman between 50 and 59 years old with acute or convalescent COVID-19. This CDR3 reads CASSLYNEQFF. CDR3 nucleotide sequence: TGTGCCAGCAGCTTATACAATGAGCAGTTCTTC.